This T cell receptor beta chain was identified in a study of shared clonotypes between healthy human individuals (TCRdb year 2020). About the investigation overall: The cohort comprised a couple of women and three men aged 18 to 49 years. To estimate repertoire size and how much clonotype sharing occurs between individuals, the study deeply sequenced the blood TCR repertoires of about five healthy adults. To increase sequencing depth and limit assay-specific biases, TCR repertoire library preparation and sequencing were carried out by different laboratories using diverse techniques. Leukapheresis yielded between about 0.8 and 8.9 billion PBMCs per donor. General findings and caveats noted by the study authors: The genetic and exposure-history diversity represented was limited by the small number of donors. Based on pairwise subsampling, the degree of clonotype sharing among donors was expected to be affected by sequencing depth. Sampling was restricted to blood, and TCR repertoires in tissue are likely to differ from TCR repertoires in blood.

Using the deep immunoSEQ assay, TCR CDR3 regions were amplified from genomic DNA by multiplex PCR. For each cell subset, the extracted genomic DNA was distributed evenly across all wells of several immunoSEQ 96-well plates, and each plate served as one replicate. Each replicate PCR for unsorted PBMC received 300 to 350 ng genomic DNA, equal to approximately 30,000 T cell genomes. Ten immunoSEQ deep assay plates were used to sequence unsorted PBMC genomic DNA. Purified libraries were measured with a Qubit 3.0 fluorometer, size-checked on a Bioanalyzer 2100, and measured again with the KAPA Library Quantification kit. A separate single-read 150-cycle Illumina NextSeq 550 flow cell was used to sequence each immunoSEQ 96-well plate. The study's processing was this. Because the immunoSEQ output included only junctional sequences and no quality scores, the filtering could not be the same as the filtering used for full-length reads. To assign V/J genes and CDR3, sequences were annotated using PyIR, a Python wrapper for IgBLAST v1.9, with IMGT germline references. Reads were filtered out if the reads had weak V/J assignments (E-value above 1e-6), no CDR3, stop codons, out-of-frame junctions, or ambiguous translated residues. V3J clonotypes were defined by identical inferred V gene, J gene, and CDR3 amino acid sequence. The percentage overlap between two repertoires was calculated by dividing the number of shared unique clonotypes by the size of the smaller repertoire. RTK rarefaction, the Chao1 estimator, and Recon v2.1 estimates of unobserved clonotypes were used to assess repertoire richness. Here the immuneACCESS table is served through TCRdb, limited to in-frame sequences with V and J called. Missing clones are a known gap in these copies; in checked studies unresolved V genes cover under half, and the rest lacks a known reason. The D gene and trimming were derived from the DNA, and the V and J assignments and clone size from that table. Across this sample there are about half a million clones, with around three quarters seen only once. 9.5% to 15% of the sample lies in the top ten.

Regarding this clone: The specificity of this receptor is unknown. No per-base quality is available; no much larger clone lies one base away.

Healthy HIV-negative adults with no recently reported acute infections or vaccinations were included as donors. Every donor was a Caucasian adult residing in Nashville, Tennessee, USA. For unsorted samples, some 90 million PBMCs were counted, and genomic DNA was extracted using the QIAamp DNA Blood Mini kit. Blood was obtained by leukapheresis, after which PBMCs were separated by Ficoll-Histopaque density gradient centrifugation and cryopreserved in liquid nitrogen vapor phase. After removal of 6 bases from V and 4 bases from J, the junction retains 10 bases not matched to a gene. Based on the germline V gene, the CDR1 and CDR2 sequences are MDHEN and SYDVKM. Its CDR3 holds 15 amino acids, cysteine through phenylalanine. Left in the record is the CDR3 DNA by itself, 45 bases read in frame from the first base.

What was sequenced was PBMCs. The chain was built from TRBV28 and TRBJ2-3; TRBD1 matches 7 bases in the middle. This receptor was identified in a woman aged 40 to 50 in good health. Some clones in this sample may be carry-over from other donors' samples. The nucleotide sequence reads TGTGCCAGCAGCCCTGACAGGGAGTTCCCAGATACGCAGTATTTT. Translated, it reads CASSPDREFPDTQYF.